One sample yielded the 7 T cell receptor beta chains listed below, sequenced in a study of human T cells and chemical hapten exposure. TCRdb called the RACE reads again in MiXCR, with one record for every CDR3 protein. The sample yields 180,000 or so distinct CDR3 sequences, more than 14% seen once. The time point denotes: patch test 1, 2 weeks after DPC sensitization. Treatment noted: therapeutic diphenylcyclopropenone sensitization with weekly scalp DPC. The source material was whole blood, sampled in connection with sensitization to the hapten diphenylcyclopropenone (DPC). The receptors shown here come from a young woman with alopecia areata. Some clones in this sample may be carry-over from other donors' samples.

There are a few counts of this clonotype. The genes are TRBV20-1 and TRBJ1-1; 7 bases are a match to TRBD1. CDR1 and CDR2 (germline): DFQATT, SNEGSKA (reference sequence). V lost 5 bases, J lost 0 bases, and 6 bases stayed unmatched. There are 14 residues in the CDR3. The CDR3 here is CSAGKGAMNTEAFF. The CDR3 coding sequence is TGCAGTGCTGGGAAGGGGGCGATGAACACTGAAGCTTTCTTT.

The J gene is TRBJ2-7, the V gene TRBV10-3, with D unclear. There are 11 residues in the CDR3. Trimming removed 7 bases from V and 3 bases from J, with 7 bases in between. The germline CDR1 and CDR2 sequences are ENHRY and SYGVKD. The CDR3 DNA follows: TGTGCCATCACCATTGGCTACGAGCAGTACTTC. Its protein is CAITIGYEQYF.

This clonotype appeared a few times. The chain employs TRBV28 and TRBJ2-6; D perhaps matches TRBD1 (5 bases). V lost 8 bases and J lost 4, with 12 bases in between. The CDR3 contains 14 residues. Germline V gene data show CDR1 as MDHEN and CDR2 as SYDVKM. The CDR3 DNA reads TGTGCCAGCGGAGCAGGGTACGGGGCCAACGTCCTGACTTTC. The encoded protein is CASGAGYGANVLTF.

The chain couples TRBV5-1 to TRBJ1-1, with TRBD1 matching 9 bases. CDR1 is SGHRS, CDR2 YFSETQ, per germline. V was pared by 4 bases and J by 5 bases, with 3 bases of the junction left unmatched. CDR3 length: 13 residues. CDR3 bases: TGCGCCAGCAGCCACAGGGGGCGAACTGAAGCTTTCTTT. Its protein is CASSHRGRTEAFF. The variable domain in full, with the rest retrieved from reference TRBV5-1 and TRBJ1-1, is KAGVTQTPRYLIKTRGQQVTLSCSPISGHRSVSWYQQTPGQGLQFLFEYFSETQRNKGNFPGRFSGRQFSNSRSEMNVSTLELGDSALYLCASSHRGRTEAFFGQGTRLTVV.

DNA of the CDR3: TGTGCCAGCAGCTTAATTCAGCCTCAGCCCCAGCATTTT. It yields the protein CASSLIQPQPQHF. This chain connects TRBV11-2 to TRBJ1-5; no reliable D call. CDR1 and CDR2 from the germline V gene are SGHAT and FQNNGV. V gave up 2 bases and J gave up 6 bases, with 8 bases separating them. CDR3 size: 13 residues.

The rearrangement uses TRBV10-2 and TRBJ1-5; 7 bases agree with TRBD1. The germline CDR1 and CDR2 sequences are WSHSY and SAAADI. The trim removed 10 bases at V and 7 bases at J, leaving 10 bases unmatched. The CDR3 length is 13 residues. The CDR3 spells CATATGKGQPQHF. Here the CDR3 DNA reads TGCGCCACCGCGACAGGGAAGGGACAGCCCCAGCATTTT.

This chain joins TRBV28 and TRBJ2-7, with TRBD2 matching over 8 bases. The CDR3 extends over 14 amino acids. CDR1 is MDHEN and CDR2 is SYDVKM in the germline V gene. The V gene end was trimmed by 6 bases and the J gene end by 2 bases; junction bases not matched to a gene: 6. The DNA of the CDR3 is TGTGCCAGCAGCCCGGGGGGGCGCGCCTACGAGCAGTACTTC. This codes for CASSPGGRAYEQYF.